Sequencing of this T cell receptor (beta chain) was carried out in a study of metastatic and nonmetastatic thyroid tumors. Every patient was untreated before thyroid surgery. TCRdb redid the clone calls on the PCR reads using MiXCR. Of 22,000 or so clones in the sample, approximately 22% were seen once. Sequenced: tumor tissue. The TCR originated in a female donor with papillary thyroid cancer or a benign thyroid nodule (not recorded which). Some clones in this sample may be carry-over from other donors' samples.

CDR3: CASSPRAGYSGANVLTF. CDR3 bases: TGTGCCAGCAGCCCTCGGGCGGGGTACTCTGGGGCCAACGTCCTGACTTTC. The chain has TRBV11-2 and TRBJ2-6, with a weak D call TRBD2 (6 bases). The germline V and J ends were trimmed by 5 bases and 0 bases, with 14 bases remaining between them. Per germline, CDR1 SGHAT and CDR2 FQNNGV. This CDR3 spans 17 amino acids.